One TCR beta chain is described in this entry. As processed by the authors: Amplification of reference gene primers provided the estimated nucleated cell counts. The method was immunoSEQ multiplex PCR; TCRdb's version includes in-frame clones alone and lacks a portion of them. The V and J calls and the clone size are those of that table, but D and trimming were determined from the DNA. The sample has a few hundred thousand clones; less than 85% are singletons. This sample stems from a study of blood T cell repertoires in COVID-19. For the study at large: The study drew acute and convalescent COVID-19 samples from the United States, Italy and Spain.

V dropped 4 bases and J dropped 8 bases, with 6 bases sitting between them. The CDR3 is 11 residues long. Looked up from germline, CDR1 is SNHLY and CDR2 is FYNNEI. The TCR originated in a man in his fifties or sixties who had recovered from COVID-19. The sample taken for sequencing was peripheral blood. This rearrangement joins TRBV2 to TRBJ2-1; unclear D gene. The CDR3 region is CASSGRDEQFF. As DNA, the CDR3 is TGTGCCAGCAGTGGACGGGATGAGCAGTTCTTC.